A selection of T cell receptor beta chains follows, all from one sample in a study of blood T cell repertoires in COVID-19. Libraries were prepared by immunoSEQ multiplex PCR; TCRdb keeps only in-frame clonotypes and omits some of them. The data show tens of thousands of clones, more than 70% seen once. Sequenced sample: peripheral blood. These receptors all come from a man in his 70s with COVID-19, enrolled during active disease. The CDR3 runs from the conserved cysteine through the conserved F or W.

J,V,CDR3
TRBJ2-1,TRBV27,CASRDLAGYNNEQFF
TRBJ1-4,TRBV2,CASSEDRGSNEKLFF
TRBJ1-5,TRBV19,CASSIDAVPGQPQHF
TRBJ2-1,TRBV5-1,CASSLAPPGLAGGSPDNEQFF
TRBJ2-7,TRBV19,CASRSLAGGQNEQYF
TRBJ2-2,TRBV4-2,CASSHPGTGELFF
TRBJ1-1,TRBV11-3,CASSSTLNTEAFF
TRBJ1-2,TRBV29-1,CSAGQGAIEGYTF
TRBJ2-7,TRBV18,CASSPRSGSYEQYF
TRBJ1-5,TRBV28,CASSLSYRSSNQPQHF
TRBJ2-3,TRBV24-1,CATSDAPGGADTQYF
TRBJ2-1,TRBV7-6,CASSLAGTSGRADNEQFF
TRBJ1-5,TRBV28,CASSPERVVQPQHF
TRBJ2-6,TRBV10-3,CAISGRFSGANVLTF